Shown below are 29 T cell receptor beta chains from a single sample sequenced in a study of cytomegalovirus exposure and HLA in healthy donors. The PCR was carried out with 60 Vbeta primers and 13 Jbeta primers. Profiling relied on immunoSEQ multiplex PCR, and the TCRdb table lists in-frame clones only, not all of them. The sample holds approximately 170,000 clones, 70% to 75% seen once. The sequenced sample was PBMCs. The receptors derive from a man aged 25-45 years in good health and CMV-seropositive.

V gene TRBV30 combines with J gene TRBJ2-5, with 7 bases identical to TRBD2. CDR3 length equals 13 residues. V was pared by 0 bases and J by 4 bases, with 2 bases of the junction left unmatched. Germline V lookup: CDR1 GTSNPN, CDR2 SVGIG (reference sequence). CDR3 residues: CAWSVPGGETQYF. The CDR3 DNA follows: TGTGCCTGGAGTGTACCGGGGGGAGAGACCCAGTACTTC.

For the CDR3, the DNA is TGTGCCAGCAGTCCGGGTCCGGGGACCCAGTACTTC. Its translation: CASSPGPGTQYF. V usage is TRBV25-1 and J usage is TRBJ2-5; no clear D gene. The germline CDR1 and CDR2 sequences are MGHDK and SYGVNS. Trimming pared 5 bases from V and 7 bases from J, leaving 11 bases between. The CDR3 is 12 residues long.

This chain links TRBV19 with TRBJ2-5; 9 bases match TRBD2. After removal of 5 bases from V and 2 bases from J, the junction contained 6 bases not matched to a gene. CDR1 is LNHDA, CDR2 SQIVND, per germline (reference sequence). This CDR3 has 15 amino acids. CDR3 loop: CASSPGLAGQETQYF. In DNA, the CDR3 is TGTGCCAGTAGTCCGGGGCTAGCGGGGCAAGAGACCCAGTACTTC.

V usage is TRBV5-6 and J usage is TRBJ1-1; D is perhaps TRBD1 (5 bases). The germline gives CDR1 SGHDT, CDR2 YYEEEE. Trimming pared 0 bases from V and 4 bases from J, leaving 13 bases between. This CDR3 contains 15 residues. In DNA, the CDR3 is TGTGCCAGCAGCTTGGCCGGGTCTAGGGGCACTGAAGCTTTCTTT. Translated: CASSLAGSRGTEAFF.

This clone turned up a few times. V is TRBV7-2 and J is TRBJ2-1; D gene ambiguous. This CDR3 contains 14 residues. CDR1 SGHTA and CDR2 FQGNSA come from the germline V gene. Trimming cost V 1 base and J 0 bases, with 4 bases left between them. This chain's CDR3 is CASSLGLSYNEQFF. The CDR3 DNA reads TGTGCCAGCAGCTTAGGACTCTCCTACAATGAGCAGTTCTTC.

This clone was picked up one time. The V gene is TRBV2, the J gene TRBJ1-2, with 11 bases matching TRBD1. The CDR3 runs 16 residues. V was pared by 2 bases and J by 7 bases, with 9 bases of the junction left unmatched. Germline V gives CDR1 SNHLY, CDR2 FYNNEI. CDR3 coding DNA: TGTGCCAGCAGTGAAAGTCGCTCCGGGACAGGGGGTGGCTACACCTTC. It encodes CASSESRSGTGGGYTF.

At least ten counts were recorded for this clone. The same CDR3 arises from other DNA sequences in this sample as well. J is TRBJ1-1 and V is TRBV5-1; a possible D gene is TRBD1 (6 bases). Germline CDR1 SGHRS, CDR2 YFSETQ. V lost 2 bases and J lost 5, with 7 bases in between. The CDR3 sequence is 12 residues long. The CDR3 loop reads CASSLQGTEAFF. The CDR3 DNA reads as TGCGCCAGCAGCTTACAGGGAACTGAAGCTTTCTTT.

This clone came up once. The chain links TRBV6-4 to TRBJ2-3; D is possibly TRBD2 (6 bases). CDR1 is MRHNA, CDR2 SNTAGT, per germline. CDR3 length: 15 amino acids. V was trimmed by 5 bases and J by 5 bases, leaving 17 bases between them. The CDR3 is CASSQGGHDKDTQYF. The DNA of the CDR3 is TGTGCCAGCAGTCAGGGAGGACATGATAAAGATACGCAGTATTTT.

This clone was counted a single time. The chain recombines TRBV28 with TRBJ1-2; D is unresolved. The CDR3 sequence is 16 residues long. Deletions cut 3 bases from V and 8 bases from J, with 22 bases between. CDR1 MDHEN and CDR2 SYDVKM come from the germline V gene. The CDR3 DNA follows: TGTGCCAGCAGTTTTTTCACCTCCGGGAGATCAGCCGGCTACACCTTC. This gives the protein CASSFFTSGRSAGYTF.

The rearrangement joins TRBV6-6 to TRBJ1-2, with 9 bases aligning to TRBD1. Germline V lookup: CDR1 MNHNY, CDR2 SVGAGI (reference sequence). This CDR3 is 15 amino acids long. With V trimmed by 6 bases and J by 2 bases, 7 bases remained unmatched. CDR3 residues: CASRAWTGENYGYTF. The CDR3 region has the DNA TGTGCCAGCAGAGCGTGGACAGGGGAGAACTATGGCTACACCTTC.

The chain employs TRBV7-8 and TRBJ2-7; 12 bases agree with TRBD2. This CDR3 region has 15 residues. The V gene's germline CDR1 is SGHVS and CDR2 FQNEAQ. Trimming cost V 5 bases and J 7 bases; bases outside gene matches: 9. The CDR3 is CASSQTSGSGREQYF. The CDR3 coding sequence is TGTGCCAGCAGCCAGACTAGCGGGAGTGGTCGGGAGCAGTACTTC.

CDR3 protein: CASSGQGPSYEQYF. The DNA of the CDR3 is TGTGCCAGCAGCGGACAGGGCCCCTCCTACGAGCAGTACTTC. The chain combines TRBV7-9 with TRBJ2-7; the match to TRBD1 covers 8 bases. The CDR3 has 14 amino acids. Germline V gene lookup returns CDR1 SEHNR and CDR2 FQNEAQ (reference sequence). Losses at the gene ends were 5 bases for V and 0 bases for J; bases not matched to a gene: 3.

The chain employs TRBV9 and TRBJ1-6; D is perhaps TRBD1 (6 bases). The germline V and J ends were trimmed by 4 bases and 7 bases, with 15 bases remaining between them. CDR3 length equals 15 residues. Germline CDR1 reads SGDLS; CDR2 reads YYNGEE. CDR3 protein: CASSNRDNSNSPLHF. Written as DNA, the CDR3 is TGTGCCAGCAGCAACAGGGACAACTCCAATTCACCCCTCCACTTT.

The chain links TRBV19 to TRBJ2-2, with 7 bases lining up with TRBD1. Germline lookup yields CDR1 LNHDA and CDR2 SQIVND (reference sequence). V gave up 3 bases and J gave up 1 base; unmatched junction bases: 14. This CDR3 region has 19 residues. The CDR3 sequence is CASSISLSPWTGNTGELFF. CDR3 coding DNA: TGTGCCAGTAGTATTTCGCTTTCACCCTGGACAGGGAACACCGGGGAGCTGTTTTTT.

This clone was found once. V usage is TRBV4-2 and J usage is TRBJ2-1; 14 nucleotides match TRBD2. Looked up from germline, CDR1 is LGHNA and CDR2 is YNFKEQ. The CDR3 is made up of 17 amino acids. The V and J ends lost 4 bases and 9 bases, in that order; junction bases with no gene match: 11. CDR3 sequence: CASSRSTSGGAGGEQFF. The CDR3, as DNA: TGTGCCAGCAGCCGCTCGACTAGCGGGGGGGCCGGGGGTGAGCAGTTCTTC.

In its sample, this clone was seen once. The chain is built from TRBV30 and TRBJ1-3; no reliable D call. Germline CDR1 is GTSNPN and CDR2 is SVGIG (reference sequence). The CDR3 length is 14 residues. V was cut by 4 bases and J by 3 bases, with 13 bases left in between. This CDR3 is CAWNLLGGGNTIYF. CDR3 in DNA: TGTGCCTGGAACCTCCTCGGAGGTGGAAACACCATATATTTT.

Turning to this clone: The junction shows a germline mismatch at one end, possibly a read error. The CDR3 region has the DNA TGTACCAGTAGTATTTCCGGGACAGGGGGCTCCGAGCAGTACTTC. This gives the protein CTSSISGTGGSEQYF. The rearrangement uses TRBV19 and TRBJ2-7; 12 nucleotides line up with TRBD1. Germline CDR1 is LNHDA and CDR2 is SQIVND (reference sequence). This CDR3 has 15 residues. Combining the CDR3 with reference TRBV19 and TRBJ2-7 gives the whole variable domain DGGITQSPKYLFRKEGQNVTLSCEQNLNHDAMYWYRQDPGQGLRLIYYSQIVNDFQKGDIAEGYSVSREKKESFPLTVTSAQKNPTAFYLCTSSISGTGGSEQYFGPGTRLTVT.

The chain links TRBV9 to TRBJ1-2; D gene unclear. The germline CDR1 and CDR2 sequences are SGDLS and YYNGEE. V lost 0 bases to trimming and J lost 2 bases, with 8 bases between them. The CDR3 extends over 14 amino acids. Written as DNA, the CDR3 is TGTGCCAGCAGCGTAGAAACAGTAAACTATGGCTACACCTTC. Amino acid sequence: CASSVETVNYGYTF.

The genes are TRBV21-1 and TRBJ2-1; the D segment call TRBD2 is taken from the table without a DNA check. TRBV21-1 is a pseudogene locus. The CDR3 covers 15 residues. The CDR3 loop reads CASSSYRRSYNEQFF. DNA of the CDR3: TGTGCCAGCAGCTCCTACCGGAGGTCTTACAATGAGCAGTTCTTC.

This clone was seen a few times. The rearrangement uses TRBV12-5 and TRBJ1-1; D not resolved. Germline CDR1 LGHNT, CDR2 FRNRAP. Trimming took 9 bases from V and 1 from J, leaving 9 bases between them. The CDR3 is made up of 12 amino acids. The CDR3 reads CASEEGNTEAFF. The CDR3 nucleotides are TGTGCTAGCGAGGAGGGGAACACTGAAGCTTTCTTT.

The chain joins TRBV5-5 to TRBJ1-4; TRBD1 aligns across 8 bases. V lost 2 bases to trimming and J lost 8 bases; unmatched junction nucleotides: 5. The V gene's germline CDR1 is SGHKS and CDR2 YYEKEE (reference sequence). CDR3 size: 14 residues. The CDR3 reads CASSFQGAGEKLFF. CDR3 nucleotide sequence: TGTGCCAGCAGCTTCCAGGGGGCCGGAGAAAAACTGTTTTTT.

This clone was detected only a few times. The rearrangement links TRBV5-6 to TRBJ2-5; tentative D call: TRBD1 (6 bases). Germline CDR1 reads SGHDT; CDR2 reads YYEEEE. Trimming stripped 4 bases from V and 3 bases from J, with 13 bases between. The CDR3 covers 14 residues. The CDR3 bases are TGTGCCAGCAGCGCACAGGGATGGAAAGAGACCCAGTACTTC. Translated, it gives CASSAQGWKETQYF.

The chain is built from TRBV7-2 and TRBJ2-4; no firm D call. The CDR3 contains 13 residues. Trimming removed 3 bases at V and 7 bases at J, with 10 bases between. Germline CDR1 is SGHTA and CDR2 is FQGNSA. The CDR3 reads CASSFSTRNIQYF. CDR3 DNA: TGTGCCAGCAGCTTTAGCACAAGGAACATTCAGTACTTC.

This rearrangement joins TRBV5-1 to TRBJ1-1; 11 nucleotides line up with TRBD1. Unmatched junction bases numbered 2, after V lost 2 bases and J lost 5 bases. Germline V gene sequence: CDR1 SGHRS, CDR2 YFSETQ. The CDR3 length is 14 residues. The DNA for the CDR3 is TGCGCCAGCAGCTTCCGGGACAGGGGGACTGAAGCTTTCTTT. Amino acids: CASSFRDRGTEAFF.

The rearrangement uses TRBV15 and TRBJ1-2, with a possible D match to TRBD1 (5 bases). There are 14 residues in the CDR3. Trimming took off 1 base at V and 4 bases at J, with 10 bases between the two ends. Per germline, CDR1 LNHNV and CDR2 YYDKDF (reference sequence). The CDR3 region has the DNA TGTGCCACCAGCAGAGCGGGACTCACCTATGGCTACACCTTC. Protein product: CATSRAGLTYGYTF.

This clone was recorded a few times. The rearrangement links TRBV7-9 to TRBJ1-2; 8 bases align to TRBD1. CDR3 length: 13 amino acids. Germline V CDR1 and CDR2: SEHNR, FQNEAQ (reference sequence). The V segment lost 5 bases and the J segment 8 bases; nucleotides outside the gene matches: 7. CDR3 protein: CASSLDREGGYTF. The CDR3 DNA is TGTGCCAGCAGCCTGGACAGGGAGGGGGGCTACACCTTC.

The J gene is TRBJ1-1, the V gene TRBV19, with D perhaps TRBD1 (5 bases). Germline lookup yields CDR1 LNHDA and CDR2 SQIVND (reference sequence). Trimming cost V 3 bases and J 5 bases, with 16 bases left between them. This CDR3 has 15 residues. DNA for the CDR3: TGTGCCAGTAGTATCCTCAGGGCCGGGGGGACTGAAGCTTTCTTT. Protein product: CASSILRAGGTEAFF.

This chain links TRBV2 with TRBJ2-5, with D unresolved. The DNA end favors TRBJ2-7, so the J call may be wrong. The CDR3 length is 12 residues. Looked up from germline, CDR1 is SNHLY and CDR2 is FYNNEI. In nucleotides, the CDR3 is TGTGCCAGCAGGGCGGACTCCTACGAGCAGTACTTC. This codes for CASRADSYEQYF.

The chain joins TRBV6-6 to TRBJ2-3; D gene uncertain. V was clipped by 0 bases and J by 0 bases, with 4 bases between them. Per germline, CDR1 MNHNY and CDR2 SVGAGI (reference sequence). This CDR3 region has 14 residues. CDR3 DNA sequence: TGTGCCAGCAGTTACTCTATCAGCACAGATACGCAGTATTTT. As protein: CASSYSISTDTQYF.